The 29 T cell receptor beta chains below come from one sample, sequenced in a study of T cells in Graves' hyperthyroidism and ophthalmopathy. Amplified TCR beta CDR3 regions derived from RNA transcripts. HTBI primers were employed in a first-round RT-PCR of the TCR CDR3. From the multiplex PCR reads, TCRdb called clonotypes with MiXCR, one entry per CDR3 protein. The profile covers roughly 400,000 distinct CDR3 sequences, with about 14% appearing a single time and 25% to 30% taken by the ten largest. Material for sequencing was blood. The receptors originated from a man between 50 and 59 years old with Graves' ophthalmopathy.

This clonotype was picked up many times. The chain carries TRBV20-1 and TRBJ2-5; no clear D. Trimming cost V 4 bases and J 1 base, with 7 bases left between them. CDR1 DFQATT and CDR2 SNEGSKA come from the germline V gene (reference sequence). The CDR3 sequence is 12 residues long. CDR3 sequence (DNA): TGCAGTGCTAAATACTTCCAAGAGACCCAGTACTTC. Its translation is CSAKYFQETQYF.

J is TRBJ1-6 and V is TRBV4-1; 7 bases map to TRBD1. V was pared by 3 bases and J by 8 bases, with 4 bases of the junction left unmatched. The CDR3 consists of 14 residues. CDR1 and CDR2 from the germline V gene are MGHRA and YSYEKL. The CDR3 nucleotides read TGCGCCAGCAGCCAGGACAGGTCGGATTCACCCCTCCACTTT. It translates to CASSQDRSDSPLHF.

This clonotype was seen repeatedly, ten times or more. CDR3 loop: CASDWVAGANVLTF. CDR3 nucleotides: TGTGCCAGCGATTGGGTTGCTGGGGCCAACGTCCTGACTTTC. This chain connects TRBV2 to TRBJ2-6; D is ambiguous. Trimming cost V 8 bases and J 2 bases, with 10 bases left between them. The CDR3 has 14 residues. The V gene's germline CDR1 is SNHLY and CDR2 FYNNEI.

Ten or more counts support this clonotype. The CDR3 reads CASSLDWFTGELFF. The CDR3, as DNA: TGTGCCAGCAGCTTAGACTGGTTCACCGGGGAGCTGTTTTTT. The chain carries TRBV11-2 and TRBJ2-2, with D uncertain. The ends were cut back, 0 bases at V and 4 bases at J, with 6 bases in the middle. This CDR3 comprises 14 residues. From germline, CDR1 is SGHAT and CDR2 FQNNGV.

Many counts were recorded for this clonotype. The CDR3 reads CASRREGRSYEQYF. The CDR3 region has the DNA TGTGCCAGTCGGCGGGAGGGCCGATCCTACGAGCAGTACTTC. The V gene is TRBV2, the J gene TRBJ2-7; 9 bases fit TRBD2. Germline CDR1 is SNHLY and CDR2 is FYNNEI. The CDR3 has 14 residues. The V gene end was trimmed by 9 bases and the J gene end by 1 base; junction bases not matched to a gene: 7.

This clonotype was seen many times. This sequence joins TRBV11-3 and TRBJ1-2, with no clear D. The length of the CDR3 is 12 residues. Trimming removed 5 bases from V and 9 bases from J, with 13 bases in between. Germline CDR1 is SGHNT and CDR2 is YENEEA. DNA of the CDR3: TGTGCCAGCAGCCTATTCCGATCGAGCTACACCTTC. The encoded protein is CASSLFRSSYTF.

The sample holds many counts of this clonotype. The rearrangement uses TRBV5-1 and TRBJ1-2; possibly TRBD1 for D (5 bases). Trimming stripped 4 bases from V and 2 bases from J, with 9 bases between. The CDR3 runs 13 residues. Per the germline V gene, CDR1 is SGHRS and CDR2 is YFSETQ. The CDR3, as DNA: TGCGCCAGCAGCGGGACGGAAAACTATGGCTACACCTTC. Translating it yields CASSGTENYGYTF.

In this sample, this clonotype turned up many times. The CDR3 sequence: CAWRQTGTATEAFF. As DNA, the CDR3 is TGTGCCTGGAGACAGACAGGGACGGCCACTGAAGCTTTCTTT. The chain combines TRBV30 with TRBJ1-1, with 7 bases aligning to TRBD1. This CDR3 spans 14 amino acids. V lost 3 bases, J lost 4 bases, and 8 bases stayed unmatched. The germline CDR1 and CDR2 sequences are GTSNPN and SVGIG (reference sequence).

Ten or more counts support this clonotype. CDR3 sequence reads: CASSLEGGGVGTNEKLFF. CDR3 DNA sequence: TGTGCCAGCAGCTTAGAAGGCGGGGGGGTGGGAACTAATGAAAAACTGTTTTTT. This chain links TRBV7-2 with TRBJ1-4; a possible D gene is TRBD1 (5 bases). CDR1 and CDR2 from the germline V gene are SGHTA and FQGNSA. This CDR3 is built from 18 residues. With 1 base removed from V and 1 base from J, the gap between germline ends came to 16 bases.

This clonotype occurred a few times. The rearrangement links TRBV19 to TRBJ1-5, with D possibly matching TRBD1 (5 bases). The germline gives CDR1 LNHDA, CDR2 SQIVND (reference sequence). The CDR3 has 15 residues. The germline V and J ends were trimmed by 5 bases and 3 bases, with 14 bases remaining between them. The CDR3, as DNA: TGTGCCAGTAGTCCCCAGGTGGGACCCAATCAGCCCCAGCATTTT. It specifies CASSPQVGPNQPQHF.

The gene calls are TRBV19 and TRBJ2-5, with 12 bases aligning to TRBD2. J gave up 5 bases and V 3 bases, and 7 bases lay outside the gene matches. CDR3 size: 16 residues. Germline lookup yields CDR1 LNHDA and CDR2 SQIVND (reference sequence). CDR3 amino acids: CASSIASGRDWETQYF. The CDR3 nucleotides are TGTGCCAGTAGTATTGCTAGCGGGAGGGACTGGGAGACCCAGTACTTC.

This clonotype was detected ten times or more. This chain uses TRBV6-1 with TRBJ2-7; D not resolved. V was pared by 3 bases and J by 7 bases, with 16 bases between. The CDR3 sequence is 14 residues long. Per the germline V gene, CDR1 is MNHNS and CDR2 is SASEGT. CDR3 in amino acids: CASSDQVSLPEQYF. The CDR3 DNA sequence: TGTGCCAGCAGTGATCAGGTTAGCCTACCAGAGCAGTACTTC.

This clonotype has at least ten counts. J is TRBJ2-1 and V is TRBV5-5, with TRBD2 matching over 7 bases. The CDR3 contains 15 residues. Looked up from germline, CDR1 is SGHKS and CDR2 is YYEKEE (reference sequence). V lost 4 bases, J lost 2 bases, and 6 bases stayed unmatched. In nucleotides, the CDR3 is TGTGCCAGCAGCGATATAGGGACTACCTACAATGAGCAGTTCTTC. It codes for CASSDIGTTYNEQFF.

The chain links TRBV15 to TRBJ1-5; D is unclear. V was clipped by 3 bases and J by 5 bases, with 14 bases between them. This CDR3 is 15 amino acids long. The germline gives CDR1 LNHNV, CDR2 YYDKDF (reference sequence). This CDR3 reads CATSRLISGDQPQHF. The CDR3, as DNA: TGTGCCACCAGCAGGTTAATATCAGGTGATCAGCCCCAGCATTTT.

In this sample, this clonotype turned up a few times. The chain has TRBV7-8 and TRBJ2-2; D remains unclear. The V gene's germline CDR1 is SGHVS and CDR2 FQNEAQ. The CDR3 has 16 amino acids. The V end lost 5 bases, the J end lost 0 bases, and 13 bases lay between the germline ends. The CDR3 nucleotides read TGTGCCAGCAGCCTCTTAGTGTCTGCGAACACCGGGGAGCTGTTTTTT. Translation gives CASSLLVSANTGELFF. The whole variable domain, remainder taken from reference TRBV7-8 and TRBJ2-2, is GAGVSQSPRYKVAKRGQDVALRCDPISGHVSLFWYQQALGQGPEFLTYFQNEAQLDKSGLPSDRFFAERPEGSVSTLKIQRTQQEDSAVYLCASSLLVSANTGELFFGEGSRLTVL.

This clonotype came up many times. This chain joins TRBV28 and TRBJ1-1; D possibly corresponds to TRBD1 (5 bases). The CDR3 is 14 amino acids. V lost 7 bases, J lost 0 bases, and 12 bases lay in between. Germline-derived CDR1 and CDR2 are MDHEN and SYDVKM. The CDR3 region has the DNA TGTGCCAGCACCAACCCAGGGTTGAACACTGAAGCTTTCTTT. Its protein product is CASTNPGLNTEAFF.

This clonotype has a count of ten or more. The chain recombines TRBV20-1 with TRBJ2-1, with D maybe TRBD2 (5 bases). Per germline, CDR1 DFQATT and CDR2 SNEGSKA (reference sequence). This CDR3 has 15 amino acids. V was trimmed by 1 base and J by 8 bases, leaving 18 bases between them. The CDR3 loop reads CSARVPGSRPDEQFF. In DNA, the CDR3 is TGCAGTGCTAGAGTCCCGGGATCCCGACCCGATGAGCAGTTCTTC.

This clonotype was counted at least ten times. The chain combines TRBV28 with TRBJ1-6; 8 nucleotides agree with TRBD1. Germline loops: CDR1 MDHEN, CDR2 SYDVKM. The CDR3 contains 17 residues. Losses at the gene ends were 5 bases for V and 0 bases for J; bases not matched to a gene: 6. The CDR3 loop reads CASSSRQGSSYNSPLHF. CDR3 in DNA: TGTGCCAGCAGTAGCCGACAGGGGAGCTCCTATAATTCACCCCTCCACTTT.

This clonotype was recorded at least ten times. The rearrangement links TRBV2 to TRBJ2-7; D not resolved. The CDR3 is 13 amino acids. V lost 3 bases and J 0 bases, leaving 6 bases between the germline ends. The V gene's germline CDR1 is SNHLY and CDR2 FYNNEI. The CDR3: CASSDQDSYEQYF. The CDR3 DNA reads as TGTGCCAGCAGTGACCAGGACTCCTACGAGCAGTACTTC.

This clonotype was seen at least ten times. J is TRBJ1-5 and V is TRBV5-1, with D tentatively TRBD1 (5 bases). The CDR3 runs to 15 residues. Between the trimmed V and J ends, which lost 4 bases and 1 base, there was a span of 12 bases. The germline V gene encodes CDR1 SGHRS and CDR2 YFSETQ. In nucleotides, the CDR3 is TGCGCCAGCAGCATAACCGGGGCCAGCAATCAGCCCCAGCATTTT. It codes for CASSITGASNQPQHF.

The chain recombines TRBV5-6 with TRBJ2-2; no clear D gene. Trimming took 2 bases from V and 5 from J, leaving 4 bases between them. This CDR3 spans 12 amino acids. The V gene's germline CDR1 is SGHDT and CDR2 YYEEEE. CDR3 sequence reads: CASSFATGELFF. The CDR3 region has the DNA TGTGCCAGCAGCTTCGCAACCGGGGAGCTGTTTTTT.

This clonotype was counted a few times. The V gene is TRBV19, the J gene TRBJ2-7, with 11 bases aligning to TRBD2. The CDR3 extends over 15 amino acids. V shed 5 bases and J 1 base; nucleotides not matched to a gene: 4. The germline gives CDR1 LNHDA, CDR2 SQIVND (reference sequence). CDR3 bases: TGTGCCAGTAGTTACGCTAGCGGGAGGTCCTACGAGCAGTACTTC. Residues: CASSYASGRSYEQYF.

This clonotype has ten or more counts. The chain couples TRBV7-9 to TRBJ2-7; no clear D gene. Trimming pared 6 bases from V and 2 bases from J, leaving 17 bases between. There are 15 residues in the CDR3. CDR1 and CDR2 from the germline V gene are SEHNR and FQNEAQ (reference sequence). In DNA form, the CDR3 reads TGTGCCAGCAGTAATCCGGGTCACGAGCCCTACGAGCAGTACTTC. Encoded protein: CASSNPGHEPYEQYF.

This clonotype was detected ten times or more. This rearrangement joins TRBV11-3 to TRBJ2-1; D perhaps matches TRBD2 (6 bases). This CDR3 comprises 14 residues. The V and J ends lost 2 bases and 6 bases respectively, with 11 bases between them. Per germline, CDR1 SGHNT and CDR2 YENEEA. As DNA, the CDR3 is TGTGCCAGCAGCTTATTCTCCGGGAGCAATGAGCAGTTCTTC. Translated: CASSLFSGSNEQFF.

This clonotype was counted ten times or more. The gene calls are TRBV18 and TRBJ2-2; TRBD2 matches 10 bases. Germline CDR1 and CDR2: KGHSH and LQKENI. The CDR3 spans 16 residues. V lost 5 bases, J lost 1 base, and 4 bases stayed unmatched. The CDR3 reads CASSGLAEVNTGELFF. CDR3 nucleotides: TGTGCCAGCTCAGGACTAGCGGAGGTGAACACCGGGGAGCTGTTTTTT.

The rearrangement links TRBV10-3 to TRBJ2-2; no clear D gene. Germline CDR1 and CDR2: ENHRY and SYGVKD. This CDR3 contains 13 residues. V lost 0 bases to trimming and J lost 10 bases, with 9 bases between them. The CDR3 DNA is TGTGCCATCAGTGAGTCGACTCTGGAGGAGCTGTTTTTT. Amino acids: CAISESTLEELFF.

This chain joins TRBV19 and TRBJ2-1, with D uncertain. Germline assignment: CDR1 LNHDA and CDR2 SQIVND (reference sequence). This CDR3 contains 15 residues. With 6 bases removed from V and 8 bases from J, the gap between germline ends came to 20 bases. In DNA, the CDR3 is TGTGCCAGTAGGGACCGGCGGTCCAGGTACGATGAGCAGTTCTTC. Translated: CASRDRRSRYDEQFF.

This clonotype was seen ten or more times. J is TRBJ1-2 and V is TRBV4-1, with a possible D match to TRBD1 (5 bases). The CDR3 covers 13 residues. Per germline, CDR1 MGHRA and CDR2 YSYEKL. V lost 1 base and J lost 4, with 7 bases in between. As DNA, the CDR3 is TGCGCCAGCAGCCAAGCAGGGATCTATGGCTACACCTTC. It translates to CASSQAGIYGYTF.

In regard to this clonotype: A read error may produce the germline difference seen at one junction end. The chain couples TRBV7-8 to TRBJ1-5; no reliable D call. The CDR3 spans 16 residues. Per germline, CDR1 SGHVS and CDR2 FQNEAQ. The CDR3 loop reads CASSFSPGGRNQPLHF. The DNA of the CDR3 is TGTGCCAGCAGCTTCAGTCCCGGAGGTCGCAATCAGCCCCTGCATTTT.